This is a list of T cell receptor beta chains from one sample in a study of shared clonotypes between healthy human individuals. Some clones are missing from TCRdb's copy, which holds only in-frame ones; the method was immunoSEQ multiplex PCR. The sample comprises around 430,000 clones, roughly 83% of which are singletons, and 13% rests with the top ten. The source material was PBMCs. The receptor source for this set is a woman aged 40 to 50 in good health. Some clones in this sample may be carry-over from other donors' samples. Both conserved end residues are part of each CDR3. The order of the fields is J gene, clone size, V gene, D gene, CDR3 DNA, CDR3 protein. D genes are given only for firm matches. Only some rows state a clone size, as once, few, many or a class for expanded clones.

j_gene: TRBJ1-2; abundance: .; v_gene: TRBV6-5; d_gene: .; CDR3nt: TGTGCCAGCAGACCTCCCGGCGGCGGCTATGGCTACACCTTC; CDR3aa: CASRPPGGGYGYTF
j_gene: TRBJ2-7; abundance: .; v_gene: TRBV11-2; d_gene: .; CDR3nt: TGTGCCAGCAGCGCTAGTTTTTTGGGGTCCTACGAGCAGTACTTC; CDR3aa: CASSASFLGSYEQYF
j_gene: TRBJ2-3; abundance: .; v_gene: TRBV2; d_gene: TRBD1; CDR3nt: TGTGCCAGGGGCCCAGGGGGAGAAGATACGCAGTATTTT; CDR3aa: CARGPGGEDTQYF
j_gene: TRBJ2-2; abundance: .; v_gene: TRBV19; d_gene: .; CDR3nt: TGTGCCAGTAGGGCAGGGCAGACGAACACCGGGGAGCTGTTTTTT; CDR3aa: CASRAGQTNTGELFF
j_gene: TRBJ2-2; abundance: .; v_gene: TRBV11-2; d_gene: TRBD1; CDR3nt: TGTGCCAGCAGCTCCCAACAGGGGCGGCTGTTTTTT; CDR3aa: CASSSQQGRLFF
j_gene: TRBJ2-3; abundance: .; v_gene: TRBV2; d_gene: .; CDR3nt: TGTGCCAGCAGTGCCGAGGGGGCAGATACGCAGTATTTT; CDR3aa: CASSAEGADTQYF
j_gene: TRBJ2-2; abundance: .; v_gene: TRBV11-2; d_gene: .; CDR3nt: TGTGCCAGCACCAAACTGGGGCAAGCGAACACCGGGGAGCTGTTTTTT; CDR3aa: CASTKLGQANTGELFF
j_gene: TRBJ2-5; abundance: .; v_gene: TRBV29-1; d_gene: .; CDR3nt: TGCAGCGTTGAGGGTGGGTTGGGCAACCAAGAGACCCAGTACTTC; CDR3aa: CSVEGGLGNQETQYF
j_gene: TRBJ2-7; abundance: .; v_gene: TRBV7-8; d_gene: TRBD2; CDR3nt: TGTGCCAGCAGCTTAGCTAAACAGGGACTAGCAGACTACGAGCAGTACTTC; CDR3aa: CASSLAKQGLADYEQYF
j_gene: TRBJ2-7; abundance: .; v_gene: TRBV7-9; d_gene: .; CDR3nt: TGTGCCAGCAGCACCTTACCCGCGGACTACGAGCAGTACTTC; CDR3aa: CASSTLPADYEQYF
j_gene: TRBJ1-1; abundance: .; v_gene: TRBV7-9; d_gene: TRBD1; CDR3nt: TGTGCCAGCAGCGTAGGACAGGGTCTCGTAGGTGAAGCTTTCTTT; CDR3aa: CASSVGQGLVGEAFF
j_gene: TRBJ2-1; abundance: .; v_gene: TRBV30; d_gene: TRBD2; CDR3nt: TGTGCCTGGGCTAGCGGGAGTTACAATGAGCAGTTCTTC; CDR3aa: CAWASGSYNEQFF
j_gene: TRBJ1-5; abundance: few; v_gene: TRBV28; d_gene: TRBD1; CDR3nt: TGTGCCAGCAGACAGGGGAATAGCAATCAGCCCCAGCATTTT; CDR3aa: CASRQGNSNQPQHF
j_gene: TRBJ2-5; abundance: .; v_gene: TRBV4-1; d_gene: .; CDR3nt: TGCGCCAGCAGCCAAGGAATTCTTGAGACCCAGTACTTC; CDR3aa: CASSQGILETQYF
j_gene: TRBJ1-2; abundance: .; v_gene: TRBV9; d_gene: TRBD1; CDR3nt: TGTGCCAGCAGCGTAGCTGGACAGGTCAACTATGGCTACACCTTC; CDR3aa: CASSVAGQVNYGYTF
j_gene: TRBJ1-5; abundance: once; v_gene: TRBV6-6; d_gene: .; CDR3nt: TGTGCCAGCAGAGGCCTCGAGGGTTCCAATCAGCCCCAGCATTTT; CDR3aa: CASRGLEGSNQPQHF
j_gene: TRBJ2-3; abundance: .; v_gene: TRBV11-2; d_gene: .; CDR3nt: TGTGCCAGCAGCTTAAACCCGGGAACTGGTGTGGATACGCAGTATTTT; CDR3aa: CASSLNPGTGVDTQYF
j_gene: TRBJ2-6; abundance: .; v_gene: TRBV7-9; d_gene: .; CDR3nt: TGTGCCAGCAGCCGAGCCCCAATGAGCTCTGGGGCCAACGTCCTGACTTTC; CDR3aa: CASSRAPMSSGANVLTF
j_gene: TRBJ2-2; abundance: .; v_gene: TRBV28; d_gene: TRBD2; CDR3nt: TGTGCCAGCAGTTTACCTAGCGGGACTAGCGGGAGAGGGGCCGGGGAGCTGTTTTTT; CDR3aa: CASSLPSGTSGRGAGELFF